The T cell receptor beta chain under discussion was sequenced for a study of cytomegalovirus exposure and HLA in healthy donors. The PCR used 60 Vbeta and 13 Jbeta primers. Only in-frame clones appear in the TCRdb table, and some are missing; sequencing was by immunoSEQ multiplex PCR. Of about 160,000 clones in the sample, around 75% were seen once. V lost 7 bases, J lost 1 base, and 19 bases lay in between. This CDR3 is 15 amino acids long. CDR1 is SQVTM and CDR2 is ANQGSEA in the germline V gene. Note on this clone: The target antigen is unknown.

General observations from the study: Excluded: some indistinguishable V segments such as TRBV6-2 and TRBV6-3.

The receptor was derived from a female donor in good health and CMV-seronegative. Sequencing was performed on PBMCs. The rearrangement joins TRBV29-1 to TRBJ1-1; no reliable D call. CDR3 amino acids: CSAETSPVQNTEAFF. The CDR3 nucleotides read TGCAGCGCTGAGACTTCTCCGGTCCAGAACACTGAAGCTTTCTTT.